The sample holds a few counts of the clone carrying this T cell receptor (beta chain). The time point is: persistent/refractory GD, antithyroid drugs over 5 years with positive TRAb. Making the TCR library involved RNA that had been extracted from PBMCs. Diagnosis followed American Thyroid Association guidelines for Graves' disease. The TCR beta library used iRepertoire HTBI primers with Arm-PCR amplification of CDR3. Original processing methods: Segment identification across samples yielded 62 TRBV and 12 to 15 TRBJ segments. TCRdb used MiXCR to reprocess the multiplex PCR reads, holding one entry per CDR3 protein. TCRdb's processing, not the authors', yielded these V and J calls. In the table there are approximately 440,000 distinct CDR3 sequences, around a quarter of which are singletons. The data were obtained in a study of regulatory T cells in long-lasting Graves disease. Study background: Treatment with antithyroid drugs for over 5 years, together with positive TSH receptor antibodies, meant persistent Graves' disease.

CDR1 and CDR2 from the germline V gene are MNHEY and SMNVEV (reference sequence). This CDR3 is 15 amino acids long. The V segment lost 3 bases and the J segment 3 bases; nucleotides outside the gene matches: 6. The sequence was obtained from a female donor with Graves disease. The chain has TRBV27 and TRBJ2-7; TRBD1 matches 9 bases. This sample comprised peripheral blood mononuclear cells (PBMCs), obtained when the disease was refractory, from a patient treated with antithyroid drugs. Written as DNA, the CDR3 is TGTGCCAGCAGTTTCAAGGGACAGGGAGACTACGAGCAGTACTTC. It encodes CASSFKGQGDYEQYF.